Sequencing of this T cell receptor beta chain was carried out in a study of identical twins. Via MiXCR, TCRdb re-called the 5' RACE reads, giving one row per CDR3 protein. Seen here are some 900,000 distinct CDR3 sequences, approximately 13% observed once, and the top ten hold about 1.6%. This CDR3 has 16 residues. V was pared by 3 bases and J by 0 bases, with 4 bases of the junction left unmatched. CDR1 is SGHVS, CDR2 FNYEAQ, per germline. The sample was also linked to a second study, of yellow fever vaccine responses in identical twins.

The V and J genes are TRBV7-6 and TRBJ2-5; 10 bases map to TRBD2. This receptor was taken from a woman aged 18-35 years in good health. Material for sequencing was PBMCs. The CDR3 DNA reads TGTGCCAGCAGCTTCTGGACTAGCGGAGACCAAGAGACCCAGTACTTC. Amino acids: CASSFWTSGDQETQYF.